The subject of this entry is one T cell receptor (beta chain). Its specificity is not known. V shed 2 bases, J shed 5 bases, and the junction held 8 bases outside the gene matches. This CDR3 has 15 amino acids. Germline-derived CDR1 and CDR2 are MDHEN and SYDVKM. This entry comes from a study of shared clonotypes between healthy human individuals. The naive CD8 population came from CD45RO-negative cells selected for CCR7, without terminally differentiated effector memory CD45RA+ cells. Only in-frame clones appear in the TCRdb table, and some are missing; sequencing was by immunoSEQ multiplex PCR. Found here are some 2,000,000 clones, about 95% of them singletons; the top ten hold 0.85% to 1.2%. Findings of the study overall: Exclusively blood specimens were collected; tissue repertoires likely differ.

The TCR comes from a young man in good health. The chain carries TRBV28 and TRBJ2-5; 7 bases are shared with TRBD2. Material: naive CD8+ T cells sorted from blood. The CDR3 DNA follows: TGTGCCAGCAGTTTACTCGGCGGGGGAAGGGAGACCCAGTACTTC. Translated, it gives CASSLLGGGRETQYF.